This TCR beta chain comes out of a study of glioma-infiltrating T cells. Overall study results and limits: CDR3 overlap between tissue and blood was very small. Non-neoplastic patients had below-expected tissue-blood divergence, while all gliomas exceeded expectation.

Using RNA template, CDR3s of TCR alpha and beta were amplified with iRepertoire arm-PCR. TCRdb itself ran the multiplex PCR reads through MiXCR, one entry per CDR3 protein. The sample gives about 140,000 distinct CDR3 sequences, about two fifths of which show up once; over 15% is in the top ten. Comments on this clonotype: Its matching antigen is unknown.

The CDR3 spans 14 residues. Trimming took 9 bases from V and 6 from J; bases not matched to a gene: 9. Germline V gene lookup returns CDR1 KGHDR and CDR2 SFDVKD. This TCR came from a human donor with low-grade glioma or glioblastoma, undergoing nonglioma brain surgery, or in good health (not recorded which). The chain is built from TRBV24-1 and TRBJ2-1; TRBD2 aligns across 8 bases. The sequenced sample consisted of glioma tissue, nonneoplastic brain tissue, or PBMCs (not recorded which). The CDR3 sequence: CATESVAGSNEQFF. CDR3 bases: TGTGCCACCGAGTCGGTAGCGGGATCCAATGAGCAGTTCTTC.